The 21 T cell receptor beta chains below come from one sample, sequenced in a study of cytomegalovirus exposure and HLA in healthy donors (dated by TCRdb to about 2017). Library preparation was by the immunoSEQ multiplex PCR assay. The multiplex PCR relied on a mix of 60 forward primers for TCR Vbeta segments and 13 reverse primers for TCR Jbeta segments. TCRdb obtained this table from immuneACCESS and retained in-frame rearrangements with V and J assigned. These tables miss some clones; where compared with another copy, unresolved V genes account for less than half of the shortfall, and the remainder is unexplained. The sample contains about 140,000 clones, about 61% of them found a single time. The ten largest account for approximately 1.8% of the sample. The sequenced sample consisted of PBMCs. The receptor source for this set is a male donor in good health and CMV-seronegative.

This clone was recorded only once. This chain joins TRBV7-2 and TRBJ2-7, with 9 bases that match TRBD2. CDR1 and CDR2 from the germline V gene are SGHTA and FQGNSA. CDR3 size: 14 residues. V shed 5 bases and J 11 bases; nucleotides not matched to a gene: 13. The CDR3 sequence: CASSQQPSGVSKYF. The CDR3 region has the DNA TGTGCCAGCAGCCAACAACCTAGCGGGGTATCGAAGTACTTC.

The sample holds one count of this clone. The chain uses TRBV6-5 and TRBJ1-6; 8 bases are a match to TRBD1. From germline, CDR1 is MNHEY and CDR2 SVGAGI. V shed 5 bases, J shed 10 bases, and the junction held 10 bases outside the gene matches. This CDR3 region has 15 residues. The CDR3 DNA sequence: TGTGCCAGCAGTAAACGTGGACAGGGATTGTCACCCCTCCACTTT. It codes for CASSKRGQGLSPLHF.

About this clone: Other DNA variants within this sample encode the same CDR3. The chain links TRBV5-1 to TRBJ2-7; perhaps TRBD2 as D (7 bases). V lost 0 bases and J lost 2, with 12 bases in between. The CDR3 spans 15 residues. Germline CDR1 SGHRS, CDR2 YFSETQ. The CDR3 DNA reads as TGCGCCAGCAGCTTGGGCGGGGGCCCCACCTACGAGCAGTACTTC. This encodes CASSLGGGPTYEQYF. Based on the CDR3 plus reference TRBV5-1 and TRBJ2-7, the full variable domain is KAGVTQTPRYLIKTRGQQVTLSCSPISGHRSVSWYQQTPGQGLQFLFEYFSETQRNKGNFPGRFSGRQFSNSRSEMNVSTLELGDSALYLCASSLGGGPTYEQYFGPGTRLTVT.

The rearrangement uses TRBV6-1 and TRBJ2-7; D may be TRBD1 (5 bases). The CDR3 runs to 14 residues. Between the trimmed V and J ends, which lost 5 bases and 5 bases, there was a span of 16 bases. Germline CDR1 is MNHNS and CDR2 is SASEGT. The CDR3 nucleotides read TGTGCCAGCAGTTTACAGGCTCCAGGACACGAGCAGTACTTC. Encoded protein: CASSLQAPGHEQYF.

This clone was seen a handful of times. The chain joins TRBV6-5 to TRBJ2-5; no definite D call. The germline V and J ends were trimmed by 6 bases and 5 bases, with 13 bases remaining between them. This CDR3 is built from 13 residues. Germline V CDR1 and CDR2: MNHEY, SVGAGI. CDR3 residues: CASSRVRRETQYF. The CDR3 DNA is TGTGCCAGCAGCCGGGTCCGCCGGGAGACCCAGTACTTC.

The gene calls are TRBV5-4 and TRBJ2-7, with D maybe TRBD2 (6 bases). Trimming cost V 0 bases and J 0 bases, with 16 bases left between them. This CDR3 has 17 residues. Germline CDR1 is SGHNT and CDR2 is YYREEE (reference sequence). The CDR3 here is CASSLVPAGGSSYEQYF. The CDR3 DNA follows: TGTGCCAGCAGCTTGGTTCCGGCAGGAGGGAGCTCCTACGAGCAGTACTTC.

In this sample, this clone turned up once. The chain recombines TRBV4-1 with TRBJ1-1; tentatively, D is TRBD1 (6 bases). The V gene's germline CDR1 is MGHRA and CDR2 YSYEKL. This CDR3 contains 14 residues. V lost 1 base and J 5 bases, leaving 11 bases between the germline ends. The CDR3 sequence: CASSQGQGTTEAFF. In DNA form, the CDR3 reads TGCGCCAGCAGCCAAGGGCAGGGGACAACTGAAGCTTTCTTT.

This clone was seen a few times. This rearrangement joins TRBV13 to TRBJ2-1; tentatively, D is TRBD2 (6 bases). From germline, CDR1 is PRHDT and CDR2 FYEKMQ (reference sequence). The CDR3 totals 14 residues. V was clipped by 4 bases and J by 4 bases, with 11 bases between them. Here the CDR3 reads CASSSGTWYNEQFF. The CDR3 bases are TGTGCCAGCAGCTCCGGGACTTGGTACAATGAGCAGTTCTTC.

The CDR3 coding sequence is TGTGCCAGCTCACCACCGGGCACGGCGGGTGAAAAACTGTTTTTT. Its protein is CASSPPGTAGEKLFF. The chain couples TRBV18 to TRBJ1-4, with unresolved D. CDR3 length: 15 residues. CDR1 and CDR2 from the germline V gene are KGHSH and LQKENI. V was clipped by 0 bases and J by 7 bases, with 12 bases between them.

This chain joins TRBV7-2 and TRBJ2-4; 9 positions match TRBD2. Germline V lookup: CDR1 SGHTA, CDR2 FQGNSA. Trimming cost V 1 base and J 0 bases; bases outside gene matches: 4. This CDR3 region has 17 residues. The CDR3 DNA reads TGTGCCAGCAGCTTAGACATAGCGGGGGTAGCCAAAAACATTCAGTACTTC. It translates to CASSLDIAGVAKNIQYF.

The rearrangement joins TRBV9 to TRBJ2-3; the match to TRBD2 covers 8 bases. Germline V gene data show CDR1 as SGDLS and CDR2 as YYNGEE. The CDR3 runs to 17 residues. Trimming cost V 4 bases and J 2 bases; bases outside gene matches: 12. The CDR3 loop is CASSLNGGRGDTDTQYF. CDR3 nucleotide sequence: TGTGCCAGCAGCTTAAACGGGGGGCGGGGGGACACAGATACGCAGTATTTT.

The rearrangement joins TRBV19 to TRBJ2-7, with TRBD1 as a possible D gene (6 bases). The germline V and J ends were trimmed by 4 bases and 2 bases, with 18 bases remaining between them. The CDR3 runs to 16 residues. Germline V lookup: CDR1 LNHDA, CDR2 SQIVND (reference sequence). CDR3 in amino acids: CASSSLRGSRPYEQYF. CDR3 DNA sequence: TGTGCCAGTAGTAGCTTGAGGGGGAGTCGCCCCTACGAGCAGTACTTC.

This chain joins TRBV25-1 and TRBJ1-1, with D uncertain. The germline V gene encodes CDR1 MGHDK and CDR2 SYGVNS. V lost 2 bases, J lost 5 bases, and 9 bases lay in between. CDR3 length: 13 residues. CDR3 DNA: TGTGCCAGCAGTGAAGGCGGAAAGACTGAAGCTTTCTTT. Translated: CASSEGGKTEAFF.

CDR3 in amino acids: CASSLRDRLGYEQFF. The CDR3 nucleotides are TGTGCCAGCAGTTTACGGGACAGGCTTGGCTATGAGCAGTTCTTC. The chain links TRBV6-5 to TRBJ2-1, with TRBD1 matching 8 bases. Per the germline V gene, CDR1 is MNHEY and CDR2 is SVGAGI. The CDR3 length is 15 residues. The J segment lost 8 bases and the V segment lost 4 bases, leaving 10 bases of the junction unmatched.

CDR3 DNA: TGTGCCAGCGTGGCTAGTGGACAGGGGGCGCGAGGCTACACCTTC. Residues: CASVASGQGARGYTF. The chain recombines TRBV2 with TRBJ1-2; 11 positions agree with TRBD1. This CDR3 has 15 amino acids. V dropped 8 bases and J dropped 8; count of bases not matched to a gene: 13. Germline CDR1 SNHLY, CDR2 FYNNEI.

The V and J genes are TRBV7-9 and TRBJ1-1; 12 nucleotides line up with TRBD1. There are 17 residues in the CDR3. From germline, CDR1 is SEHNR and CDR2 FQNEAQ (reference sequence). The V segment lost 5 bases and the J segment 6 bases; nucleotides outside the gene matches: 13. The CDR3 bases are TGTGCCAGCAGCCGTGGATCCGGGACAGGGGGCACCCCTGAAGCTTTCTTT. It yields the protein CASSRGSGTGGTPEAFF.

This clone was recorded a few times. J is TRBJ2-1 and V is TRBV6-6; the match to TRBD2 covers 12 bases. V shed 6 bases and J 7 bases; nucleotides not matched to a gene: 10. Per germline, CDR1 MNHNY and CDR2 SVGAGI (reference sequence). The CDR3 extends over 16 amino acids. The CDR3: CASRPLAGGPANEQFF. CDR3 nucleotides: TGTGCCAGCAGACCTCTAGCGGGGGGGCCTGCAAATGAGCAGTTCTTC.

The chain employs TRBV5-1 and TRBJ1-2, with 7 bases lining up with TRBD1. Looked up from germline, CDR1 is SGHRS and CDR2 is YFSETQ. Trimming removed 2 bases from V and 8 bases from J; junction bases left unmatched: 6. The CDR3 loop spans 13 amino acids. The CDR3: CASSFTGESGYTF. The DNA of the CDR3 is TGCGCCAGCAGCTTCACAGGGGAGAGCGGCTACACCTTC.

J is TRBJ1-1 and V is TRBV7-3, with a weak D call TRBD1 (5 bases). There are 13 residues in the CDR3. Germline loops: CDR1 SGHTA, CDR2 FQGTGA. Trimming removed 6 bases at V and 4 bases at J, with 12 bases between. This CDR3 reads CASRPTGSTEAFF. CDR3 nucleotides: TGTGCCAGCAGACCCACAGGCTCCACTGAAGCTTTCTTT.

The V and J genes are TRBV7-6 and TRBJ2-2, with D perhaps TRBD2 (6 bases). The CDR3 totals 15 residues. Per germline, CDR1 SGHVS and CDR2 FNYEAQ. Between the trimmed V and J ends, which lost 5 bases and 2 bases, there was a span of 12 bases. The CDR3 region has the DNA TGTGCCAGCAGCGGGGTGGGGGGTAACACCGGGGAGCTGTTTTTT. Protein sequence: CASSGVGGNTGELFF. Supplemented by reference TRBV7-6 and TRBJ2-2, the full variable domain reads GAGVSQSPRYKVTKRGQDVALRCDPISGHVSLYWYRQALGQGPEFLTYFNYEAQQDKSGLPNDRFSAERPEGSISTLTIQRTEQRDSAMYRCASSGVGGNTGELFFGEGSRLTVL.

The CDR3 DNA sequence: TGTGCCAGCAGCCAACAGGTCTTGTTCGGTCAGCCCCAGCATTTT. It specifies CASSQQVLFGQPQHF. The gene calls are TRBV6-6 and TRBJ1-5; TRBD1 might be the D (5 bases). The CDR3 spans 15 residues. V was pared by 6 bases and J by 6 bases, with 18 bases between. CDR1 is MNHNY, CDR2 SVGAGI, per germline (reference sequence).